This T cell receptor (beta chain) was obtained from a study of T cells in tuberculosis. The CDR3 has 14 residues. Per the germline V gene, CDR1 is SEHNR and CDR2 is FQNEAQ (reference sequence). The V and J ends lost 1 base and 6 bases respectively, with 12 bases between them. Sequencing of TCR-alpha and TCR-beta chains was unpaired. Some clones are missing from TCRdb's copy, which holds only in-frame ones; the method was immunoSEQ multiplex PCR. The sample has some 90,000 clones; roughly 91% are singletons. Sorting used thawed, overnight-rested PBMC stained with anti-CD3, a viability dye and GMM-loaded CD1B tetramer. C32 glucose monomycolate from Rhodococcus equi was loaded onto the CD1B tetramers. CD14-expressing monocytes were removed from PBMC before cryopreservation and sorting. About 100,000 tetramer-negative cells were sorted from each donor.

The source of this sequence is an adult woman with latent tuberculosis. The genes are TRBV7-9 and TRBJ1-1, with a tentative D call TRBD1 (5 bases). The material sequenced was CD1b-GMM tetramer-negative cells sorted from PBMCs. CDR3 in amino acids: CASSLGGGNPEAFF. In DNA form, the CDR3 reads TGTGCCAGCAGCTTAGGTGGGGGGAATCCTGAAGCTTTCTTT.